A selection of T cell receptor beta chains follows, all from one sample in a study of cytomegalovirus exposure and HLA in healthy donors. Profiled with immunoSEQ multiplex PCR; TCRdb holds only in-frame clones, not every one. The profile shows 150,000 to 200,000 clones, approximately 81% of them singletons. Sequencing input: PBMCs. These TCRs come from a woman between 45 and 60 years old in good health and CMV-seronegative. Both conserved end residues are trimmed from each CDR3. The order of the fields is J gene, clone size, V gene, CDR3 protein. Clone size appears in some rows only: once, few, many, or a class for an expanded clone.

TRBJ2-1 - TRBV11-2 ASSLMGRDNEQF
TRBJ2-1 few TRBV16 ASSQWTGKDNEQF
TRBJ2-7 - TRBV6-5 ASKFGDRGYEQY
TRBJ1-1 - TRBV5-6 ASSYPPGHTNTEAF
TRBJ1-2 - TRBV27 ASSHPAGQGSGGYT
TRBJ2-7 - TRBV4-3 ASSQGAGTEYEQY
TRBJ2-5 - TRBV7-2 ASSVLAGFQETQY
TRBJ1-5 - TRBV30 AWSEGQANNQPQH
TRBJ2-3 - TRBV11-2 ASTTSGLGTDTQY
TRBJ2-7 - TRBV7-6 ASSPGLREQY